Each of the 27 T cell receptor beta chains below was sequenced from the same sample in a study of shared clonotypes between healthy human individuals. Libraries were prepared by immunoSEQ multiplex PCR; TCRdb keeps only in-frame clonotypes and omits some of them. The repertoire holds 600,000 to 750,000 clones, with 90% as singletons. The sequenced sample was memory CD8+ T cells from PBMCs. Subset reported: CD45RO+ cells pooled with CCR7-negative TemRA cells. The origin of the receptors is a man aged 18 to 29 in good health. Some clones in this sample may be carry-over from other donors' samples.

The V and J genes are TRBV5-6 and TRBJ1-1; D uncertain. The CDR3 spans 12 residues. CDR1 SGHDT and CDR2 YYEEEE come from the germline V gene. V was shortened by 0 bases and J by 7 bases, with 7 bases between the two germline ends. In nucleotides, the CDR3 is TGTGCCAGCAGCTTGGATGGGGTTGAAGCTTTCTTT. Protein: CASSLDGVEAFF. Combining the CDR3 with reference TRBV5-6 and TRBJ1-1 gives the whole variable domain DAGVTQSPTHLIKTRGQQVTLRCSPKSGHDTVSWYQQALGQGPQFIFQYYEEEERQRGNFPDRFSGHQFPNYSSELNVNALLLGDSALYLCASSLDGVEAFFGQGTRLTVV.

V is TRBV10-3 and J is TRBJ1-2; D call uncertain. The V gene's germline CDR1 is ENHRY and CDR2 SYGVKD. V lost 0 bases and J 4 bases, leaving 12 bases between the germline ends. The CDR3 loop spans 15 amino acids. This chain's CDR3 is CAISESGSRFYGYTF. In DNA, the CDR3 is TGTGCCATCAGTGAGTCGGGATCCAGGTTCTATGGCTACACCTTC.

The V call is TRBV27, the J call TRBJ2-4, with 11 bases aligning to TRBD1. The CDR3 is 19 residues long. V lost 6 bases, J lost 0 bases, and 13 bases stayed unmatched. From germline, CDR1 is MNHEY and CDR2 SMNVEV (reference sequence). CDR3 coding DNA: TGTGCCAGCAGGGACAGGGGGCCCAAGATTTCGCTAGCCAAAAACATTCAGTACTTC. Translating gives CASRDRGPKISLAKNIQYF.

This clone was detected only a few times. The chain recombines TRBV4-1 with TRBJ1-4, with D unclear. The CDR3 contains 15 residues. The germline gives CDR1 MGHRA, CDR2 YSYEKL. V was trimmed by 5 bases and J by 2 bases, leaving 12 bases between them. CDR3 residues: CASSFPHSTNEKLFF. As DNA, the CDR3 is TGCGCCAGCAGCTTTCCACATTCCACTAATGAAAAACTGTTTTTT.

V usage is TRBV5-4 and J usage is TRBJ2-7; TRBD2 aligns across 10 bases. The CDR3 extends over 16 amino acids. The V gene's germline CDR1 is SGHNT and CDR2 YYREEE (reference sequence). Trimming cost V 1 base and J 2 bases; bases outside gene matches: 6. The CDR3 sequence is CASSLQVAGGTYEQYF. Here the CDR3 DNA reads TGTGCCAGCAGCTTGCAAGTAGCGGGAGGAACCTACGAGCAGTACTTC. The full variable domain, its missing parts supplied by reference TRBV5-4 and TRBJ2-7, is ETGVTQSPTHLIKTRGQQVTLRCSSQSGHNTVSWYQQALGQGPQFIFQYYREEENGRGNFPPRFSGLQFPNYSSELNVNALELDDSALYLCASSLQVAGGTYEQYFGPGTRLTVT.

This clone was recorded once. This chain connects TRBV11-2 to TRBJ2-7; 8 bases are a match to TRBD1. The V gene's germline CDR1 is SGHAT and CDR2 FQNNGV. V was pared by 0 bases and J by 4 bases, with 5 bases of the junction left unmatched. The CDR3 loop spans 15 amino acids. CDR3 coding DNA: TGTGCCAGCAGCTTAGATACCAGGGGGCTATACGAGCAGTACTTC. Amino acid sequence: CASSLDTRGLYEQYF.

The chain has TRBV18 and TRBJ2-7; 8 bases align to TRBD1. Germline V gene data show CDR1 as KGHSH and CDR2 as LQKENI. V dropped 3 bases and J dropped 2; count of bases not matched to a gene: 0. The CDR3 is made up of 13 amino acids. CDR3 loop: CASSPTGAYEQYF. CDR3 sequence (DNA): TGTGCCAGCTCACCGACAGGGGCCTACGAGCAGTACTTC.

The rearrangement joins TRBV19 to TRBJ2-3; D call uncertain. V shed 1 base and J shed 2 bases, with 16 bases lying between them. CDR1 and CDR2 from the germline V gene are LNHDA and SQIVND (reference sequence). The CDR3 covers 17 residues. The CDR3 nucleotides are TGTGCCAGTAGTATAGGATTACTATGGACCTCCACAGATACGCAGTATTTT. Its protein is CASSIGLLWTSTDTQYF.

The chain is built from TRBV19 and TRBJ2-2, with a possible D match to TRBD2 (6 bases). The CDR3 spans 15 residues. V was clipped by 3 bases and J by 0 bases, with 8 bases between them. The germline CDR1 and CDR2 sequences are LNHDA and SQIVND (reference sequence). The CDR3 region has the DNA TGTGCCAGTAGTATTGCGGGGCCGAACACCGGGGAGCTGTTTTTT. This gives the protein CASSIAGPNTGELFF.

This chain connects TRBV7-6 to TRBJ1-5; a weak D match, TRBD1 (5 bases). Germline V gene data show CDR1 as SGHVS and CDR2 as FNYEAQ. V lost 0 bases and J 8 bases, leaving 11 bases between the germline ends. The CDR3 is made up of 14 amino acids. The CDR3 coding sequence is TGTGCCAGCAGCTTAGCGGGACCCGATGAGCCCCAGCATTTT. Protein sequence: CASSLAGPDEPQHF. Filled out from reference TRBV7-6 and TRBJ1-5, the complete variable domain reads GAGVSQSPRYKVTKRGQDVALRCDPISGHVSLYWYRQALGQGPEFLTYFNYEAQQDKSGLPNDRFSAERPEGSISTLTIQRTEQRDSAMYRCASSLAGPDEPQHFGDGTRLSIL.

The chain carries TRBV5-4 and TRBJ1-1, with D possibly being TRBD1 (5 bases). Trimming took 0 bases from V and 3 from J, leaving 9 bases between them. Looked up from germline, CDR1 is SGHNT and CDR2 is YYREEE (reference sequence). CDR3 length equals 14 residues. The CDR3: CASSLAGGHTEAFF. CDR3 nucleotides: TGTGCCAGCAGCTTGGCCGGGGGACACACTGAAGCTTTCTTT.

The V gene is TRBV29-1, the J gene TRBJ2-5; D unresolved. V lost 7 bases to trimming and J lost 2 bases, with 20 bases between them. The CDR3 totals 15 residues. From germline, CDR1 is SQVTM and CDR2 ANQGSEA. The CDR3 DNA follows: TGCAGCGCCTCGACTCAGGTTATACTTCAAGAGACCCAGTACTTC. Translated, it gives CSASTQVILQETQYF.

The rearrangement joins TRBV19 to TRBJ2-3; D may match TRBD1 or TRBD2 (5 bases each). CDR1 is LNHDA and CDR2 is SQIVND in the germline V gene (reference sequence). There are 15 residues in the CDR3. V was trimmed by 3 bases and J by 0 bases, leaving 10 bases between them. CDR3 coding DNA: TGTGCCAGTAGTATCAGGGAGACTAGCACAGATACGCAGTATTTT. It is translated as CASSIRETSTDTQYF.

This clone was picked up one time. This sequence joins TRBV7-2 and TRBJ2-1, with TRBD2 matching 10 bases. The germline V gene has CDR1 SGHTA and CDR2 FQGNSA. Trimming took 1 base from V and 4 from J; bases not matched to a gene: 13. The CDR3 runs 19 residues. The CDR3 coding sequence is TGTGCCAGCAGCTTAGTAGGGCTAGCGGGGGCCTTGGGGTACAATGAGCAGTTCTTC. Amino acids: CASSLVGLAGALGYNEQFF.

This chain uses TRBV9 with TRBJ2-1; 7 bases line up with TRBD2. Germline CDR1 reads SGDLS; CDR2 reads YYNGEE. With V trimmed by 2 bases and J by 0 bases, 8 bases remained unmatched. CDR3 size: 17 residues. The CDR3 region is CASSVVYGEGSYNEQFF. The DNA of the CDR3 is TGTGCCAGCAGCGTCGTCTACGGGGAGGGCTCCTACAATGAGCAGTTCTTC.

The genes are TRBV4-1 and TRBJ1-1; D call uncertain. V was pared by 4 bases and J by 7 bases, with 16 bases between. The CDR3 loop spans 14 amino acids. Germline lookup yields CDR1 MGHRA and CDR2 YSYEKL. The CDR3 DNA reads TGCGCCAGCAGCCCCACTTTCGGGGAGGGTGAAGCTTTCTTT. Encoded protein: CASSPTFGEGEAFF.

The V and J genes are TRBV7-9 and TRBJ2-3; the match to TRBD1 covers 8 bases. This CDR3 comprises 15 residues. The germline gives CDR1 SEHNR, CDR2 FQNEAQ (reference sequence). The V segment lost 5 bases and the J segment 4 bases; nucleotides outside the gene matches: 8. CDR3 protein: CASSDHPQGADTQYF. CDR3 nucleotide sequence: TGTGCCAGCAGCGACCATCCACAGGGGGCAGATACGCAGTATTTT.

This chain joins TRBV7-9 and TRBJ2-5; 7 bases align to TRBD1. The germline CDR1 and CDR2 sequences are SEHNR and FQNEAQ (reference sequence). There are 14 residues in the CDR3. V dropped 3 bases and J dropped 4; count of bases not matched to a gene: 5. CDR3 sequence: CASSFSDRVETQYF. The CDR3 nucleotides are TGTGCCAGCAGCTTTTCTGACAGGGTAGAGACCCAGTACTTC.

The chain has TRBV6-4 and TRBJ2-7, with 8 bases that match TRBD2. Germline CDR1 and CDR2: MRHNA and SNTAGT. The CDR3 runs 15 residues. The ends lost 3 bases at V and 5 bases at J; junction bases unmatched: 9. The chain's CDR3 is CASSETAGAGHEQYF. The CDR3 DNA is TGTGCCAGCAGTGAAACAGCGGGAGCCGGCCACGAGCAGTACTTC.

The V call is TRBV30, the J call TRBJ2-7; TRBD1 matches at 9 bases. V dropped 2 bases and J dropped 5; count of bases not matched to a gene: 7. CDR3 length equals 14 residues. From germline, CDR1 is GTSNPN and CDR2 SVGIG (reference sequence). CDR3: CAWSSGQGDNEQYF. DNA of the CDR3: TGTGCCTGGAGTTCGGGACAGGGCGACAACGAGCAGTACTTC. Together with reference TRBV30 and TRBJ2-7, the CDR3 gives the full variable domain: SQTIHQWPATLVQPVGSPLSLECTVEGTSNPNLYWYRQAAGRGLQLLFYSVGIGQISSEVPQNLSASRPQDRQFILSSKKLLLSDSGFYLCAWSSGQGDNEQYFGPGTRLTVT.

This chain uses TRBV6-6 with TRBJ2-1; D is perhaps TRBD1 (5 bases). Germline CDR1 and CDR2: MNHNY and SVGAGI (reference sequence). V was trimmed by 5 bases and J by 6 bases, leaving 17 bases between them. This CDR3 has 15 amino acids. In DNA, the CDR3 is TGTGCCAGCAGTCAAGGGGCCAGGATGGTCAATGAGCAGTTCTTC. Its protein product is CASSQGARMVNEQFF.

This clone occurred once. The chain is built from TRBV19 and TRBJ2-1, with 10 bases aligning to TRBD2. With V trimmed by 2 bases and J by 9 bases, 7 bases remained unmatched. This CDR3 region has 15 residues. Germline values: CDR1 LNHDA, CDR2 SQIVND (reference sequence). The DNA for the CDR3 is TGTGCCAGTAGTATATCTAGCGGGAGAGGCGGTGAGCAGTTCTTC. The encoded protein is CASSISSGRGGEQFF.

Note on this clone: This specimen includes other DNA sequences encoding the same CDR3. The gene calls are TRBV19 and TRBJ2-1; 14 nucleotides agree with TRBD2. With 3 bases clipped from V and 7 bases from J, the junction kept 2 bases outside the gene matches. The CDR3 is 15 amino acids. Germline V gene sequence: CDR1 LNHDA, CDR2 SQIVND (reference sequence). The CDR3 loop is CASSMGLAGVNEQFF. The CDR3, as DNA: TGTGCCAGTAGTATGGGACTAGCGGGAGTAAATGAGCAGTTCTTC.

The gene calls are TRBV27 and TRBJ1-5; TRBD1 aligns across 9 bases. After removal of 3 bases from V and 5 bases from J, the junction contained 2 bases not matched to a gene. The CDR3 spans 14 residues. The V gene's germline CDR1 is MNHEY and CDR2 SMNVEV (reference sequence). CDR3 sequence reads: CASSLGQGDQPQHF. CDR3 coding DNA: TGTGCCAGCAGTTTGGGACAGGGTGATCAGCCCCAGCATTTT.

This chain joins TRBV27 and TRBJ1-1; D is unresolved. Germline V gene sequence: CDR1 MNHEY, CDR2 SMNVEV (reference sequence). This CDR3 is 15 amino acids long. Trimming stripped 3 bases from V and 1 base from J, with 12 bases between. Written as DNA, the CDR3 is TGTGCCAGCAGTTTCTTTAGGGTTCCGAACACTGAAGCTTTCTTT. Amino acid sequence: CASSFFRVPNTEAFF.

V gene TRBV4-3 combines with J gene TRBJ2-7; possibly TRBD2 for D (6 bases). The ends were cut back, 0 bases at V and 3 bases at J, with 12 bases in the middle. The germline gives CDR1 LGHNA, CDR2 YSLEER. The CDR3 has 15 amino acids. This chain's CDR3 is CASSQDSGVGYEQYF. The CDR3 DNA follows: TGCGCCAGCAGCCAAGATTCGGGAGTGGGCTACGAGCAGTACTTC.

This rearrangement joins TRBV28 to TRBJ2-3; 10 nucleotides line up with TRBD2. With V trimmed by 3 bases and J by 3 bases, 6 bases remained unmatched. Germline V gene sequence: CDR1 MDHEN, CDR2 SYDVKM. The CDR3 consists of 16 residues. CDR3 DNA sequence: TGTGCCAGCAGTTTGGTCCTAGCGGGAGAGACAGATACGCAGTATTTT. This gives the protein CASSLVLAGETDTQYF.